The T cell receptor beta chain under discussion was sequenced for a study of T cells expressing NK-cell markers (dated by TCRdb to the early 2020s). Study-wide context: TCR beta-chain repertoires were profiled in sorted CD3+CD56+NKG2C+, CD3+CD56+NKG2C- and CD3+CD56-NKG2C+ T-cell subsets from roughly eight donors. Seven of the eight sequenced donors were HCMV-seropositive and one was HCMV-seronegative. The eight sequenced donors were randomly selected healthy volunteers, three men and five women. The libraries were sequenced on Illumina HiSeq 2000/2500, MiSeq or NextSeq, producing 2 x 150 bp reads. What the authors observed across the whole study: In six donors, the dominant CD3+CD56+NKG2C+ clonotypes were among the top 10 CD8+ clonotypes and accounted for roughly 1.0-7.5% of CD8+ T cells. It remained unclear whether the expanded NKG2C-expressing T cell clones were specific for HCMV antigens. Those dominant clonotypes were again the most abundant among CD3+CD56-NKG2C+ cells in four donors, at roughly 25-60.1%.

On this clonotype: Its antigen is still unknown.

Instrument on record: Illumina HiSeq 2000. TCR beta cDNA libraries were made by 5'RACE template switching that added a universal primer site and unique molecular identifiers. Synthesis of cDNA was primed from the TCR beta constant segment and was followed by two consecutive PCR amplification steps. In the paper's pipeline: MIGEC handled demultiplexing of the reads and grouping by UMI, while MiTCR was used to assemble and quantify clonotypes. To exclude erroneous sequences, only TCR cDNA sequences supported by at least two reads were retained. Downstream repertoire analysis used the tcR package, and clonotypes were matched across fractions by CDR3 nucleotide sequence plus V segment. Antigen specificity was annotated against VDJdb with VDJmatch, allowing one amino acid substitution in CDR3. The reads, reprocessed by TCRdb, yield one row per CDR3 protein sequence and no DNA. Clone size and V and J calls follow TCRdb, not the original study. The sample table on file contains around 380,000 distinct CDR3 sequences. In total, the top ten clones hold roughly 10% of the sample.

A commercial ELISA kit detecting HCMV-specific IgG in serum was used to determine HCMV serostatus. Peripheral blood mononuclear cells were isolated from blood by Ficoll density gradient centrifugation. The CDR3 numbers 15 residues from cysteine through phenylalanine. No DNA sequence is on record. Taken from the germline V gene, the CDR1 and CDR2 loops are SQVTM and ANQGSEA. The sequencing sample was made of blood T cells: a sorted CD56 or NKG2C T cell subset, CD4+ or CD8+ T cells, or bulk PBMC T cells (not recorded which). This TCR was sampled from a woman between 50 and 59 years old in good health. Donor details come from another sample of the same person, matched by shared clones. The V and J segments used are TRBV29-1 and TRBJ2-1; the D call of TRBD1 rests on TCRdb alone, since no DNA is present to check it. The CDR3 region reads CSVEQGFGSYNEQFF.